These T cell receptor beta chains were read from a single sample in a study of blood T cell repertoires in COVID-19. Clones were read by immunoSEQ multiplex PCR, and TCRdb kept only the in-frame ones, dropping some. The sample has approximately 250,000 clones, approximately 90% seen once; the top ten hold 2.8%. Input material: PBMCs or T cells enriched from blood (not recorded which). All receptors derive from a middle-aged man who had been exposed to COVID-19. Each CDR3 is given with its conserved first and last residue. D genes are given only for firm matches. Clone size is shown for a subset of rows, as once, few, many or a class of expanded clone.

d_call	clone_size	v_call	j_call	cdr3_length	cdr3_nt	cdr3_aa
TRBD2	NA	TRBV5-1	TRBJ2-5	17	TGCGCCAGCAGCTCTGAGGGACTAGCCGGAGTAGGAGAGACCCAGTACTTC	CASSSEGLAGVGETQYF
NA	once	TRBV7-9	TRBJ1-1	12	TGTGCCAGCAGCTCGGCGGGGGATGAAGCTTTCTTT	CASSSAGDEAFF
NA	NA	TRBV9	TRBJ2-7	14	TGTGCCAGCAGCGTAGGACAGACCTACTACGAGCAGTACTTC	CASSVGQTYYEQYF
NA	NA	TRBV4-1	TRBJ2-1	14	TGCGCCAGCAGCCGCGCTACAGGACCGGGCCTGCAGTTCTTC	CASSRATGPGLQFF
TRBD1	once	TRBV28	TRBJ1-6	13	TGTGCCAGCAATAGACAGGGGGAATCACCCCTCCACTTT	CASNRQGESPLHF
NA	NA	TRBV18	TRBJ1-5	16	TGTGCCAGCTCACCAGTGGCGGTTGATAGCAATCAGCCCCAGCATTTT	CASSPVAVDSNQPQHF
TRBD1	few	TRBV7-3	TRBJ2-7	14	TGTGCCAGCAGCTCGGGACAGGGGGCGCGTGAGCAGTACTTC	CASSSGQGAREQYF
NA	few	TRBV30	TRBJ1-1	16	TGTGCCTGGAGTCTAACCGAGTCCCTCCCGAGGACTGAAGCTTTCTTT	CAWSLTESLPRTEAFF
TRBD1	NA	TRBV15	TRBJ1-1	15	TGTGCCACCAGCAGCGACTCGACAGGGGTTACTGAAGCTTTCTTT	CATSSDSTGVTEAFF
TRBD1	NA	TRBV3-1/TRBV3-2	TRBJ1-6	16	TGTGCCAGCAGCCAAGATGGGGCCAGGGGGAATTCACCCCTCCACTTT	CASSQDGARGNSPLHF
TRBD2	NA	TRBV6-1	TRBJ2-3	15	TGTGCCAGCAGTGAACTGAGCGGGAGTGCAGATACGCAGTATTTT	CASSELSGSADTQYF
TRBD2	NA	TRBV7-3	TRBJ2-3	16	TGTGCCAGCAGCTTAGCCGGGAGGGAGGGCACAGATACGCAGTATTTT	CASSLAGREGTDTQYF
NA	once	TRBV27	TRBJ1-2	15	TGTGCCAGCAGTTTATCGACAGGCGATTACTATGGCTACACCTTC	CASSLSTGDYYGYTF
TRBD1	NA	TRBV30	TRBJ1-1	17	TGTGCCTGGGATAACCTCGCATGGGACAGTAGGGACACTGAAGCTTTCTTT	CAWDNLAWDSRDTEAFF
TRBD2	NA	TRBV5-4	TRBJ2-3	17	TGTGCCAGCAGCCAACTCGTAGCGGGAGGGAGCACAGATACGCAGTATTTT	CASSQLVAGGSTDTQYF
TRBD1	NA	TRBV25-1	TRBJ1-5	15	TGTGCCAGCAGTGGTCCGGGACAGCGCAATCAGCCCCAGCATTTT	CASSGPGQRNQPQHF
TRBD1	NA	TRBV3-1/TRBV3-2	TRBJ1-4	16	TGTGCCAGCAGTCCGGGACAGGGATCGGAGTACGGAAAACTGTTTTTT	CASSPGQGSEYGKLFF
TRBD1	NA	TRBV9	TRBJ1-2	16	TGTGCCAGCAGCGTAGCCTCGGACAGGGAGAACTATGGCTACACCTTC	CASSVASDRENYGYTF
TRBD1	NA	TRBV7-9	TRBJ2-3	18	TGTGCCAGCAGCGGAACGGACAGGGGAATGTCGGCTGTAGATACGCAGTATTTT	CASSGTDRGMSAVDTQYF
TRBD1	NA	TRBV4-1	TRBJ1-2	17	TGCGCCAGCAGCCAAGCACCGACAGGGATGAACTCCTATGGCTACACCTTC	CASSQAPTGMNSYGYTF
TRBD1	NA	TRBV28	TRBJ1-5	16	TGTGCCAGCAGTTGGGGACAGGGTCTGAGCAATCAGCCCCAGCATTTT	CASSWGQGLSNQPQHF
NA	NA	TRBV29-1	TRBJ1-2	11	TGCAGCGTTAGCAGATTGGGCGGCTACACCTTC	CSVSRLGGYTF
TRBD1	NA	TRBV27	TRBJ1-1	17	TGTGCCAGCAGTCCAAGGACAGGGGGCTATCTAAGGACTGAAGCTTTCTTT	CASSPRTGGYLRTEAFF
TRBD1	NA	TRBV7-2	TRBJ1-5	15	TGTGCCAGCAGCTTATCTACAGGGGTTGGTCAGCCCCAGCATTTT	CASSLSTGVGQPQHF
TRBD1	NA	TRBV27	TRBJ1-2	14	TGTGCCAGCAGCCTGACAGGGGTAGGCTATGGCTACACCTTC	CASSLTGVGYGYTF
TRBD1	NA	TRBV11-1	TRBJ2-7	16	TGTGCCAGCAGCTTACCGCGGGGACAGGGGGCAGTCGAGCAGTACTTC	CASSLPRGQGAVEQYF
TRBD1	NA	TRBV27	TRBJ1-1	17	TGTGCCAGCAGTTTAAGGGGGCCGGGCACTCTGAACACTGAAGCTTTCTTT	CASSLRGPGTLNTEAFF
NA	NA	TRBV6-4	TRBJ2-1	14	TGTGCCAGCAATTCCGAGACAGGAGACAATGAGCAGTTCTTC	CASNSETGDNEQFF
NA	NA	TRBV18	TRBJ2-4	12	TGTGCCAGCTCACCACCGGAGAAGATTCAGTACTTC	CASSPPEKIQYF
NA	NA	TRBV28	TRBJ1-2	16	TGTGCCAGCAGTTTAGGGCAGGGTGGGTTGTCTAGGGGCTACACCTTC	CASSLGQGGLSRGYTF
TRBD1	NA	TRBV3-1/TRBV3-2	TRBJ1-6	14	TGTGCCAGCAGGACAGGGGGCGAGGGTTCACCCCTCCACTTT	CASRTGGEGSPLHF
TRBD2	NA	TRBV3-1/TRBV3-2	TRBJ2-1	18	TGTGCCAGCAGCCAAGAATGGGCTAGCGGGAGGTCCTACAATGAGCAGTTCTTC	CASSQEWASGRSYNEQFF
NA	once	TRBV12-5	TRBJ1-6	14	TGTGCTAGTGGACTTCAGGGGCCCCTCTCACCCCTCCACTTT	CASGLQGPLSPLHF
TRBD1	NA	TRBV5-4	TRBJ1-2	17	TGTGCCAGCAGCTCCGGGACAGGGGCCTCGGTATCGGGAGGCTACACCTTC	CASSSGTGASVSGGYTF
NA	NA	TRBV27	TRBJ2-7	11	TGTGCCAGCAGTCCCAGTAGCGTGCGGTACTTC	CASSPSSVRYF
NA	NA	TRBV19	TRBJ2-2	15	TGTGCCAGTAGTATATATTCCAGGGCCACCGGGGAGCTGTTTTTT	CASSIYSRATGELFF
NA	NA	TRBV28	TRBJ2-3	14	TGTGCCAGCCGAGGAGGTTTTCTCACAGATACGCAGTATTTT	CASRGGFLTDTQYF
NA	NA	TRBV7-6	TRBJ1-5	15	TGTGCCAGCAGCTTAGATGGGGGCCTCAATCAGCCCCAGCATTTT	CASSLDGGLNQPQHF
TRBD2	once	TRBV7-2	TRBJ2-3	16	TGTGCCAGCAGGGCGACTAGCGGGAGCCTGCCAGATACGCAGTATTTT	CASRATSGSLPDTQYF
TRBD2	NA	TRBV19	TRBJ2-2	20	TGTGCCAGTAGTACTCTAGGACTAGCGGGAGAGGGCTGGAGGGCCGGGGAGCTGTTTTTT	CASSTLGLAGEGWRAGELFF
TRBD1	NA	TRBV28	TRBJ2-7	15	TGTGCCAGCAGTAAGCTGGGACAGGGGGCCCTCGAGCAGTACTTC	CASSKLGQGALEQYF